This TCR beta chain was sequenced during a study of cytomegalovirus exposure and HLA in healthy donors. Overall study: Earlier results showed roughly 110 million unique TCR beta sequences derived from approximately 170 million T cells. Study-level findings and limits: As confirmed in vitro, a few CMV-associated chains were specific for CMV antigens.

Points on this clone: Antigen: not known.

The PCR was carried out with 60 Vbeta primers and 13 Jbeta primers. Profiled with immunoSEQ multiplex PCR; TCRdb holds only in-frame clones, not every one. Of over 100,000 clones in the sample, 74% were seen once. Germline V gene sequence: CDR1 MNHEY, CDR2 SMNVEV (reference sequence). The CDR3 has 13 amino acids. Deletions cut 6 bases from V and 5 bases from J, with 14 bases between. The V call is TRBV27, the J call TRBJ2-7, with TRBD1 as a possible D gene (6 bases). The sequenced sample consisted of PBMCs. The TCR comes from a male donor in good health and CMV-seronegative. CDR3 amino acids: CASRRGLFDEQYF. As DNA, the CDR3 is TGTGCCAGCAGAAGGGGGTTGTTCGACGAGCAGTACTTC.